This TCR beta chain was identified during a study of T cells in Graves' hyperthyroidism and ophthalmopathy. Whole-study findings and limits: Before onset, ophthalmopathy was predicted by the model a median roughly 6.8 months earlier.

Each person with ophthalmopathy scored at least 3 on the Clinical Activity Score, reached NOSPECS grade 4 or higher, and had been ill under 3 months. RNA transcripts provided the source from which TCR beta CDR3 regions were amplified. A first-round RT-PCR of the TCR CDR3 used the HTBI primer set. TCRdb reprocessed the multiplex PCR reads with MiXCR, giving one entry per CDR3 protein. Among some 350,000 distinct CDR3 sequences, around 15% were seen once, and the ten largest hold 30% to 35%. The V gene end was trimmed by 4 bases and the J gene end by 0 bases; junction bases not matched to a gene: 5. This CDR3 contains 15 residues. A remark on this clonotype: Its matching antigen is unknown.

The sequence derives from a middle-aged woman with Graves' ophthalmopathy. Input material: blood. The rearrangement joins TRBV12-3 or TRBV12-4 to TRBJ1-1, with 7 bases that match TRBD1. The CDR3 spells CASSWTGAMNTEAFF. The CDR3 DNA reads TGTGCCAGCAGTTGGACAGGCGCTATGAACACTGAAGCTTTCTTT.